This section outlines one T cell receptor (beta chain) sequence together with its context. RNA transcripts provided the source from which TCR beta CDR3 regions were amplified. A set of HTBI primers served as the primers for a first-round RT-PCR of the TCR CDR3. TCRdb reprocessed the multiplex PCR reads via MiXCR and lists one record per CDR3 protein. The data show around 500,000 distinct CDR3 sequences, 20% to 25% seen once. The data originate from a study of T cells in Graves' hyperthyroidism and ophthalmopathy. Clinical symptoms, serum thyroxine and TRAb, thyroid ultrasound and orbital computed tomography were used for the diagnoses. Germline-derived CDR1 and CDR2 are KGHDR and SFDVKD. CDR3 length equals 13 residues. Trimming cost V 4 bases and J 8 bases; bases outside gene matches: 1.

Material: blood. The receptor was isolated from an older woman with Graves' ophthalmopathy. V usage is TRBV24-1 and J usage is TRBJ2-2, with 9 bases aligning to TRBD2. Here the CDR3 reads CATSDSGRGELFF. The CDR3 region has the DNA TGTGCCACCAGTGACAGCGGGAGGGGGGAGCTGTTTTTT.